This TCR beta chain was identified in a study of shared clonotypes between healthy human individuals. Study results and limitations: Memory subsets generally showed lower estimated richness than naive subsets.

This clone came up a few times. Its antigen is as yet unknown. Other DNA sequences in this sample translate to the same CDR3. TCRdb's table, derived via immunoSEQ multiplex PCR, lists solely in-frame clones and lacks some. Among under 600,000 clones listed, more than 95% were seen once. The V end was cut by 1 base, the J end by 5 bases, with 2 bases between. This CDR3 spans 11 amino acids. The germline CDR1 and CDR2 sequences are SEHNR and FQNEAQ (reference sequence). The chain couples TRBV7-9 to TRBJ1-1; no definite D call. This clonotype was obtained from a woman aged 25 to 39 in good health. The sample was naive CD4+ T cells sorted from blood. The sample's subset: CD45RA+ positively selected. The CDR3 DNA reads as TGTGCCAGCAGCTTAGGGACTGAAGCTTTCTTT. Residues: CASSLGTEAFF.